The rows below give T cell receptor beta chains drawn from one sample of a study of CD8 T cells in Susac syndrome. MiXCR, run by TCRdb on the immunoSEQ multiplex PCR reads, gives a single entry per CDR3 protein. Among hundreds of thousands of distinct CDR3 sequences, 85% to 95% were seen once, and the ten largest hold 0.06% to 0.08%. The sample was CD4+ T cells from PBMCs. The receptors shown here come from a human donor with multiple sclerosis. The CDR3 runs from the conserved cysteine through the conserved F or W. Each record gives: J gene, V gene, D gene, clone size, CDR3 protein, CDR3 DNA. D genes are given only for firm matches. Some rows mark clone size as missing; the rest say once, few, many or name a class of expanded clone.

J: TRBJ2-2
V: TRBV3-1
D: -
size: once
CDR3: CASSPTLLAGELFF
DNA: TGTGCCAGCAGCCCCACCCTCTTAGCCGGGGAGCTGTTTTTT

J: TRBJ1-3
V: TRBV5-6
D: -
size: -
CDR3: CASSLAAGAGNTIYF
DNA: TGTGCCAGCAGCTTGGCGGCAGGGGCTGGAAACACCATATATTTT

J: TRBJ1-6
V: TRBV25-1
D: -
size: -
CDR3: CASGGVSLHF
DNA: TGTGCCAGCGGAGGAGTTTCCCTCCACTTT

J: TRBJ2-2
V: TRBV5-4
D: -
size: -
CDR3: CASSWVAGSGELFF
DNA: TGTGCCAGCAGCTGGGTTGCGGGATCCGGGGAGCTGTTTTTT

J: TRBJ1-5
V: TRBV5-6
D: -
size: -
CDR3: CASSYSPLSNQPQHF
DNA: TGTGCCAGCAGCTACAGCCCTCTAAGCAATCAGCCCCAGCATTTT

J: TRBJ1-1
V: TRBV6-6
D: -
size: -
CDR3: CASSWDGVNTEAFF
DNA: TGTGCCAGCAGTTGGGACGGGGTGAACACTGAAGCTTTCTTT

J: TRBJ1-2
V: TRBV20-1
D: TRBD1
size: -
CDR3: CSAGTGEKDTF
DNA: TGCAGTGCTGGGACAGGGGAGAAGGACACCTTC

J: TRBJ1-2
V: TRBV7-9
D: -
size: -
CDR3: CASSFDTSGYTF
DNA: TGTGCCAGCAGCTTTGATACATCTGGCTACACCTTC

J: TRBJ2-1
V: TRBV6-5
D: -
size: -
CDR3: CASSYSRIYNEQFF
DNA: TGTGCCAGCAGTTACTCCAGGATCTACAATGAGCAGTTCTTC

J: TRBJ2-7
V: TRBV3-1
D: -
size: -
CDR3: CASSLMADTSYEQYF
DNA: TGTGCCAGCAGCCTTATGGCGGACACTTCCTACGAGCAGTACTTC

J: TRBJ2-1
V: TRBV5-1
D: -
size: -
CDR3: CASSLAGQAINEQFF
DNA: TGCGCCAGCAGCTTGGCCGGGCAAGCAATAAATGAGCAGTTCTTC

J: TRBJ2-1
V: TRBV29-1
D: TRBD2
size: -
CDR3: CSVEVTGTTGEQFF
DNA: TGCAGCGTTGAAGTAACCGGGACTACGGGTGAGCAGTTCTTC

J: TRBJ2-5
V: TRBV24-1
D: -
size: -
CDR3: CATTGPEETQYF
DNA: TGTGCCACCACCGGGCCTGAAGAGACCCAGTACTTC

J: TRBJ2-5
V: TRBV7-2
D: TRBD2
size: -
CDR3: CASSLVGPSGGGETQYF
DNA: TGTGCCAGCAGCTTAGTGGGCCCTAGCGGGGGCGGGGAGACCCAGTACTTC

J: TRBJ2-1
V: TRBV7-7
D: -
size: -
CDR3: CASRPGQFF
DNA: TGTGCTAGCAGGCCTGGGCAGTTCTTC

J: TRBJ2-3
V: TRBV3-1
D: TRBD1
size: -
CDR3: CASSSTGGSTDTQYF
DNA: TGTGCCAGCAGCTCGACAGGGGGAAGCACAGATACGCAGTATTTT

J: TRBJ2-3
V: TRBV27
D: TRBD2
size: -
CDR3: CASSYEIGGAPDTQYF
DNA: TGTGCCAGCAGTTACGAAATCGGGGGGGCCCCAGATACGCAGTATTTT

J: TRBJ2-5
V: TRBV20-1
D: TRBD1
size: -
CDR3: CSARRQGRETQYF
DNA: TGCAGTGCTAGACGACAGGGAAGGGAGACCCAGTACTTC

J: TRBJ2-5
V: TRBV29-1
D: TRBD2
size: -
CDR3: CSVDVSGGRETQYF
DNA: TGCAGCGTTGATGTTAGCGGGGGTCGGGAGACCCAGTACTTC

J: TRBJ2-3
V: TRBV9
D: TRBD2
size: -
CDR3: CASSPPRLAGTDTQYF
DNA: TGTGCCAGCAGCCCCCCCCGACTAGCGGGAACAGATACGCAGTATTTT

J: TRBJ2-7
V: TRBV29-1
D: TRBD1
size: -
CDR3: CSAGDSYEQYF
DNA: TGCAGCGCTGGGGACAGCTACGAGCAGTACTTC

J: TRBJ2-1
V: TRBV12-3/TRBV12-4
D: TRBD1
size: -
CDR3: CASSPWTGVAYNEQFF
DNA: TGTGCCAGCAGTCCCTGGACAGGGGTTGCCTACAATGAGCAGTTCTTC

J: TRBJ2-3
V: TRBV24-1
D: -
size: once
CDR3: CATSEPYSTDTQYF
DNA: TGTGCCACCAGTGAACCGTATAGCACAGATACGCAGTATTTT

J: TRBJ1-1
V: TRBV6-5
D: -
size: -
CDR3: CASSSGRTNTEAFF
DNA: TGTGCCAGCAGCTCCGGACGGACGAACACTGAAGCTTTCTTT

J: TRBJ1-2
V: TRBV30
D: TRBD1
size: -
CDR3: CAWREDREYGYTF
DNA: TGTGCCTGGAGGGAGGACAGGGAATATGGCTACACCTTC

J: TRBJ2-3
V: TRBV2
D: -
size: -
CDR3: CASSTPGGVTDTQYF
DNA: TGTGCCAGCAGTACGCCAGGGGGGGTCACAGATACGCAGTATTTT

J: TRBJ1-1
V: TRBV5-1
D: -
size: -
CDR3: CASSSFGRNTEAFF
DNA: TGCGCCAGCAGCTCCTTCGGCCGGAACACTGAAGCTTTCTTT

J: TRBJ2-3
V: TRBV20-1
D: -
size: once
CDR3: CSARDYRGASTDTQYF
DNA: TGCAGTGCTAGAGATTACCGGGGGGCTAGCACAGATACGCAGTATTTT

J: TRBJ2-3
V: TRBV7-9
D: -
size: -
CDR3: CASSLVKGRDTQYF
DNA: TGTGCCAGCAGCTTAGTCAAGGGGCGAGATACGCAGTATTTT

J: TRBJ2-1
V: TRBV18
D: TRBD2
size: -
CDR3: CASSPPLAGGREQFF
DNA: TGTGCCAGCTCACCACCCTTAGCGGGAGGAAGGGAGCAGTTCTTC

J: TRBJ2-6
V: TRBV5-1
D: TRBD2
size: -
CDR3: CASSGLGSGANVLTF
DNA: TGCGCCAGCAGCGGACTAGGTTCTGGGGCCAACGTCCTGACTTTC

J: TRBJ1-5
V: TRBV19
D: -
size: -
CDR3: CASSSRQNNQPQHF
DNA: TGTGCCAGTAGTAGTCGGCAGAACAATCAGCCCCAGCATTTT

J: TRBJ1-1
V: TRBV7-8
D: -
size: once
CDR3: CASSSNDPPGRMNTEAFF
DNA: TGTGCCAGCAGCTCAAACGACCCCCCGGGACGGATGAACACTGAAGCTTTCTTT

J: TRBJ1-1
V: TRBV19
D: -
size: -
CDR3: CASRSTGGIMNTEAFF
DNA: TGTGCCAGTAGATCTACGGGTGGGATCATGAACACTGAAGCTTTCTTT

J: TRBJ2-3
V: TRBV4-1
D: TRBD2
size: -
CDR3: CASSQGGAGGPDTQYF
DNA: TGCGCCAGCAGCCAAGGTGGCGCGGGAGGGCCAGATACGCAGTATTTT

J: TRBJ2-6
V: TRBV28
D: TRBD2
size: -
CDR3: CASSFPGLASGANVLTF
DNA: TGTGCCAGCAGTTTTCCGGGACTAGCTAGCGGGGCCAACGTCCTGACTTTC

J: TRBJ1-3
V: TRBV18
D: -
size: -
CDR3: CASSPQVLSGNTIYF
DNA: TGTGCCAGCTCACCACAGGTCCTCTCTGGAAACACCATATATTTT

J: TRBJ2-1
V: TRBV29-1
D: -
size: -
CDR3: CSVEDRSGERAYNEQFF
DNA: TGCAGCGTTGAAGATCGGTCGGGGGAGCGAGCCTACAATGAGCAGTTCTTC

J: TRBJ1-6
V: TRBV10-3
D: -
size: -
CDR3: CAISERGGNSPLHF
DNA: TGTGCCATCAGTGAGCGGGGCGGGAATTCACCCCTCCACTTT

J: TRBJ1-2
V: TRBV24-1
D: -
size: -
CDR3: CATSEGTDPNYGYTF
DNA: TGTGCCACCAGTGAGGGGACGGATCCTAACTATGGCTACACCTTC

J: TRBJ1-2
V: TRBV30
D: TRBD1
size: -
CDR3: CAWRGDRRLNYGYTF
DNA: TGTGCCTGGAGGGGGGACAGGAGGCTTAACTATGGCTACACCTTC

J: TRBJ2-7
V: TRBV9
D: -
size: -
CDR3: CASSVGGLEEQYF
DNA: TGTGCCAGCAGCGTTGGGGGGCTAGAAGAGCAGTACTTC

J: TRBJ1-1
V: TRBV19
D: -
size: -
CDR3: CASNTGLSNTEAFF
DNA: TGTGCCAGTAATACAGGGCTATCGAACACTGAAGCTTTCTTT

J: TRBJ1-5
V: TRBV24-1
D: TRBD1
size: -
CDR3: CATSDPGTGSAQPQHF
DNA: TGTGCCACCAGTGACCCCGGGACAGGGTCAGCACAGCCCCAGCATTTT

J: TRBJ2-2
V: TRBV12-3/TRBV12-4
D: TRBD1
size: -
CDR3: CASRFTGVNTGELFF
DNA: TGTGCCAGCAGATTTACAGGGGTCAACACCGGGGAGCTGTTTTTT

J: TRBJ2-2
V: TRBV3-1
D: -
size: -
CDR3: CASSQTPLNTGELFF
DNA: TGTGCCAGCAGCCAGACACCCTTGAACACCGGGGAGCTGTTTTTT

J: TRBJ2-6
V: TRBV5-6
D: TRBD1
size: -
CDR3: CATSRQGASISGANVLTF
DNA: TGTGCCACCTCCCGACAGGGGGCCTCAATCTCTGGGGCCAACGTCCTGACTTTC

J: TRBJ1-4
V: TRBV7-8
D: TRBD1
size: -
CDR3: CASSLTGPGTEKLFF
DNA: TGTGCCAGCAGCCTGACAGGGCCGGGGACCGAAAAACTGTTTTTT